This entry lists 13 T cell receptor beta chains sequenced from one sample in a study of blood T cell repertoires in COVID-19. The method was immunoSEQ multiplex PCR; TCRdb's version includes in-frame clones alone and lacks a portion of them. The table has about 240,000 clones, approximately 80% seen once. The sample consisted of peripheral blood. The receptors here all came from a man younger than 45 who had recovered from COVID-19.

The V and J genes are TRBV12-3 or TRBV12-4 and TRBJ1-1; D is possibly TRBD1 (5 bases). The CDR3 runs to 13 residues. Trimming left V 8 bases short and J 12 bases short, with 22 bases between. The chain's CDR3 is CASGSTGLGFPFF. The CDR3 DNA reads as TGTGCCAGCGGTAGCACGGGACTAGGTTTTCCTTTCTTT.

J is TRBJ1-2 and V is TRBV5-4; TRBD1 might be the D (5 bases). Germline CDR1 SGHNT, CDR2 YYREEE (reference sequence). V was trimmed by 5 bases and J by 10 bases, leaving 15 bases between them. The CDR3 has 12 residues. CDR3 in amino acids: CASSHYDGAYTF. CDR3 nucleotide sequence: TGTGCCAGCAGTCACTACGATGGGGCCTACACCTTC.

This rearrangement joins TRBV11-2 to TRBJ1-1; D might be TRBD1 (5 bases). V was pared by 3 bases and J by 5 bases, with 19 bases between. Germline lookup yields CDR1 SGHAT and CDR2 FQNNGV. CDR3 length equals 16 residues. The CDR3 protein is CASSLGVGRGGTEAFF. In DNA form, the CDR3 reads TGTGCCAGCAGCTTGGGTGTAGGTCGCGGGGGGACTGAAGCTTTCTTT.

This clone appeared a few times. The chain joins TRBV6-1 to TRBJ1-5; 10 nucleotides match TRBD1. J gave up 5 bases and V 3 bases, and 7 bases lay outside the gene matches. The CDR3 is 16 residues long. CDR1 and CDR2 from the germline V gene are MNHNS and SASEGT. CDR3 in DNA: TGTGCCAGCAGTGACCCGACAGGGGGCGCGGATCAGCCCCAGCATTTT. It encodes CASSDPTGGADQPQHF.

V gene TRBV28 combines with J gene TRBJ2-7, with D tentatively TRBD1 (6 bases). The V gene lost 8 bases and the J gene lost 1 base, with 24 bases spanning the gap. The CDR3 sequence is 17 residues long. Per the germline V gene, CDR1 is MDHEN and CDR2 is SYDVKM. The CDR3 DNA reads TGTGCCAGCCGGGCGCGGGCGTACGGGACATTTTCCTACGAGCAGTACTTC. Translated: CASRARAYGTFSYEQYF.

This chain links TRBV10-3 with TRBJ2-7; possibly TRBD2 for D (6 bases). Germline-derived CDR1 and CDR2 are ENHRY and SYGVKD. The CDR3 sequence is 14 residues long. V was trimmed by 11 bases and J by 6 bases, leaving 23 bases between them. This chain's CDR3 is CASSRQQEGSEQYF. CDR3 coding DNA: TGTGCCTCATCACGACAACAGGAGGGATCCGAGCAGTACTTC.

The chain couples TRBV5-6 to TRBJ1-2; D might be TRBD1 (6 bases). The CDR3 has 16 residues. Trimming shortened V by 1 base and J by 2 bases, and 15 bases separated the two germline ends. From germline, CDR1 is SGHDT and CDR2 YYEEEE. The CDR3 bases are TGTGCCAGCAGCTTGTTCGATCGTCAGGGGAACTATGGCTACACCTTC. It is translated as CASSLFDRQGNYGYTF. The full variable domain, with the rest looked up from reference TRBV5-6 and TRBJ1-2, is DAGVTQSPTHLIKTRGQQVTLRCSPKSGHDTVSWYQQALGQGPQFIFQYYEEEERQRGNFPDRFSGHQFPNYSSELNVNALLLGDSALYLCASSLFDRQGNYGYTFGSGTRLTVV.

The chain joins TRBV10-3 to TRBJ2-7; perhaps TRBD2 as D (6 bases). Trimming pared 4 bases from V and 2 bases from J, leaving 12 bases between. From germline, CDR1 is ENHRY and CDR2 SYGVKD. This CDR3 spans 14 amino acids. The CDR3 region is CAISASGTPYEQYV. The CDR3, as DNA: TGTGCCATCAGTGCTTCCGGGACTCCCTACGAGCAGTACGTC.

V and J are TRBV7-2 and TRBJ1-1; D perhaps matches TRBD1 (6 bases). The germline V and J ends were trimmed by 5 bases and 7 bases, with 26 bases remaining between them. Germline values: CDR1 SGHTA, CDR2 FQGNSA. This CDR3 is 17 amino acids long. CDR3 bases: TGTGCCAGCAGCGCTTTACCGGGACACAGAATAAGTCATGAAGCTTTCTTT. Its protein is CASSALPGHRISHEAFF. The variable domain in full, with the rest retrieved from reference TRBV7-2 and TRBJ1-1, is GAGVSQSPSNKVTEKGKDVELRCDPISGHTALYWYRQSLGQGLEFLIYFQGNSAPDKSGLPSDRFSAERTGGSVSTLTIQRTQQEDSAVYLCASSALPGHRISHEAFFGQGTRLTVV.

J is TRBJ2-2 and V is TRBV7-6; 11 bases align to TRBD2. In germline, CDR1 is SGHVS, CDR2 FNYEAQ. V shed 5 bases, J shed 7 bases, and the junction held 9 bases outside the gene matches. This CDR3 has 16 residues. CDR3 region: CASSPLAGGQSGELFF. The CDR3 DNA reads as TGTGCCAGCAGCCCGTTAGCGGGGGGGCAAAGCGGGGAGCTGTTTTTT.

J is TRBJ2-6 and V is TRBV5-6; 7 bases map to TRBD1. The CDR3 extends over 17 amino acids. The V segment lost 4 bases and the J segment 2 bases; nucleotides outside the gene matches: 9. Germline V gene lookup returns CDR1 SGHDT and CDR2 YYEEEE. CDR3 nucleotide sequence: TGTGCCAGCAGCCGACAGGGAATTTTCACTGGGGCCAACGTCCTGACTTTC. This codes for CASSRQGIFTGANVLTF.

The chain is built from TRBV28 and TRBJ2-1; D unclear. CDR1 and CDR2 (germline): MDHEN, SYDVKM. V was clipped by 3 bases and J by 10 bases, with 10 bases between them. The CDR3 runs 12 residues. CDR3 residues: CASSLFTREQFF. In DNA, the CDR3 is TGTGCCAGCAGTTTGTTTACAAGAGAGCAGTTCTTC.

The chain employs TRBV28 and TRBJ2-1; 10 nucleotides match TRBD2. Germline CDR1 is MDHEN and CDR2 is SYDVKM. The CDR3 spans 15 residues. V shed 5 bases and J 4 bases; nucleotides not matched to a gene: 5. This chain's CDR3 is CASSPLAGEYNEQFF. In DNA form, the CDR3 reads TGTGCCAGCAGTCCCCTAGCGGGGGAGTACAATGAGCAGTTCTTC.